These T cell receptor beta chains were read from a single sample in a study of lymphopenia after photon versus proton radiotherapy. Generated by immunoSEQ multiplex PCR, the TCRdb table keeps only in-frame clones and is missing some. The sample yields about 70,000 clones, around 93% seen once. Material: peripheral blood, obtained from a patient treated with photon-based radiotherapy. Source of these receptors: a woman aged 40-49 years with cholangiocarcinoma. The CDR3 runs from the conserved cysteine through the conserved F or W.

v_call,j_call,cdr3_aa
TRBV21-1,TRBJ2-3,CATEGRSTDTQYF
TRBV6-5,TRBJ2-5,CASSYRGFLRETQYF
TRBV5-1,TRBJ1-5,CASSEGQGPNQPQHF
TRBV6-5,TRBJ2-2,CASRPRVTGELFF
TRBV18,TRBJ2-1,CASSPLHTSRNEQFF
TRBV6-5,TRBJ2-7,CASSYRPGGPYEQYF
TRBV9,TRBJ2-6,CASSVGAGAGANVLTF
TRBV18,TRBJ1-6,CASSVTGEGNSPLHF
TRBV28,TRBJ1-2,CASSGVRGRSYGYTF
TRBV28,TRBJ1-1,CASDGANTEAFF
TRBV7-7,TRBJ1-3,CASSLSLSGGNTIYF
TRBV5-1,TRBJ2-5,CASSWSGTPEGRETQYF
TRBV5-4,TRBJ2-5,CASSLTSGSLSGETQYF
TRBV30,TRBJ1-1,CAWSFRGPYRGTEAFF
TRBV5-5,TRBJ1-1,CASTRELNTEAFF
TRBV5-1,TRBJ2-7,CASSLSGDYEQYF
TRBV7-9,TRBJ1-1,CASCLDRAMNTEAFF
TRBV6-5,TRBJ1-1,CASSYKTVGTEAFF
TRBV5-6,TRBJ2-1,CASSLEVGLLRPPNEQFF
TRBV7-2,TRBJ1-5,CASSISGTGGVQPQHF
TRBV27,TRBJ2-7,CASSWGTGLTYEQYF
TRBV28,TRBJ1-1,CATGRGSFMNTEAFF
TRBV4-2,TRBJ2-5,CASRPLLGAGKETQYF
TRBV11-2,TRBJ2-7,CASSLGLTSVEQYF
TRBV30,TRBJ1-1,CAWSVLTLSGTEAFF
TRBV6-1,TRBJ1-2,CASSEAEGSYGYTF
TRBV7-2,TRBJ1-1,CASSVTGGPNTEAFF
TRBV7-9,TRBJ2-7,CASSPHEGFGDPNSYEQYF